The rows below give T cell receptor beta chains drawn from one sample of a study of blood T cell repertoires in COVID-19. The method was immunoSEQ multiplex PCR; TCRdb's version includes in-frame clones alone and lacks a portion of them. The table lists under 250,000 clones, approximately 82% of them singletons. Material: peripheral blood. Source of these receptors: a woman in her 70s with active or convalescent COVID-19. The CDR3 runs from the conserved cysteine through the conserved F or W. The D gene is left open where the match is weak. Size values are once, few and many counts, or a class for expanded clones, and some rows have none.

D gene: TRBD2; J gene: TRBJ2-2; V gene: TRBV7-8; clone size: -; CDR3 protein: CASSFAGTSGGTGELFF; CDR3 DNA: TGTGCCAGCAGCTTTGCCGGGACTAGCGGGGGAACCGGGGAGCTGTTTTTT
D gene: -; J gene: TRBJ1-4; V gene: TRBV7-2; clone size: -; CDR3 protein: CASSPPGIPNEKLFF; CDR3 DNA: TGTGCCAGCAGCCCCCCCGGGATACCAAATGAAAAACTGTTTTTT
D gene: TRBD1; J gene: TRBJ1-6; V gene: TRBV30; clone size: -; CDR3 protein: CAYLGQGNSPLHF; CDR3 DNA: TGTGCCTACTTGGGACAGGGAAATTCACCCCTCCACTTT
D gene: TRBD2; J gene: TRBJ2-5; V gene: TRBV10-1; clone size: -; CDR3 protein: CASSESGTSVGTQYF; CDR3 DNA: TGCGCCAGCAGTGAGTCAGGGACTAGCGTCGGGACCCAGTACTTC
D gene: -; J gene: TRBJ1-2; V gene: TRBV5-1; clone size: -; CDR3 protein: CASSEQATNYGYTF; CDR3 DNA: TGCGCCAGCAGCGAACAGGCTACCAACTATGGCTACACCTTC
D gene: TRBD1; J gene: TRBJ1-1; V gene: TRBV18; clone size: -; CDR3 protein: CASSRRQGSGDTEAFF; CDR3 DNA: TGTGCCAGCTCACGCAGACAGGGCTCAGGTGACACTGAAGCTTTCTTT
D gene: -; J gene: TRBJ2-7; V gene: TRBV18; clone size: once; CDR3 protein: CASSPFSGSEQYF; CDR3 DNA: TGTGCCAGCTCACCATTCTCGGGGAGCGAGCAGTACTTC
D gene: -; J gene: TRBJ2-7; V gene: TRBV2; clone size: -; CDR3 protein: CASSVRGAGEQYF; CDR3 DNA: TGTGCCAGCAGTGTCCGAGGGGCGGGGGAGCAGTACTTC
D gene: TRBD1; J gene: TRBJ2-7; V gene: TRBV6-5; clone size: -; CDR3 protein: CASSYSWGQGYEQYF; CDR3 DNA: TGTGCCAGCAGTTACAGCTGGGGACAGGGGTACGAGCAGTACTTC
D gene: -; J gene: TRBJ2-1; V gene: TRBV18; clone size: -; CDR3 protein: CASSPGTRVYNEQFF; CDR3 DNA: TGTGCCAGCTCACCTGGGACAAGGGTTTACAATGAGCAGTTCTTC
D gene: TRBD1; J gene: TRBJ1-3; V gene: TRBV16; clone size: -; CDR3 protein: CASSRQGRGNTIYF; CDR3 DNA: TGTGCCAGCAGCCGACAGGGGAGGGGAAACACCATATATTTT
D gene: TRBD1; J gene: TRBJ1-3; V gene: TRBV30; clone size: -; CDR3 protein: CAWSSTPLDRSSGNTIYF; CDR3 DNA: TGTGCCTGGAGTTCGACCCCCCTGGACAGGAGCTCTGGAAACACCATATATTTT
D gene: TRBD1; J gene: TRBJ1-5; V gene: TRBV11-3; clone size: -; CDR3 protein: CASSLGAGTGVNQPQHF; CDR3 DNA: TGTGCCAGCAGCTTAGGCGCCGGGACAGGAGTAAATCAGCCCCAGCATTTT
D gene: -; J gene: TRBJ1-4; V gene: TRBV7-6; clone size: -; CDR3 protein: CASSSRPLTGQANEKLFF; CDR3 DNA: TGTGCCAGCAGCTCCAGGCCCCTTACAGGGCAGGCTAATGAAAAACTGTTTTTT
D gene: TRBD2; J gene: TRBJ2-7; V gene: TRBV7-9; clone size: few; CDR3 protein: CATRGEGTYEQYF; CDR3 DNA: TGTGCCACCAGAGGGGAGGGGACCTACGAGCAGTACTTC
D gene: TRBD1; J gene: TRBJ2-7; V gene: TRBV19; clone size: -; CDR3 protein: CASSSGTGAYEQYF; CDR3 DNA: TGTGCCAGTAGTTCCGGGACAGGGGCATACGAGCAGTACTTC
D gene: TRBD1; J gene: TRBJ2-5; V gene: TRBV19; clone size: -; CDR3 protein: CASSMGGQGAETQYF; CDR3 DNA: TGTGCCAGTAGTATGGGAGGACAGGGGGCCGAGACCCAGTACTTC
D gene: TRBD2; J gene: TRBJ2-7; V gene: TRBV5-1; clone size: -; CDR3 protein: CASSLSPSGYEQYF; CDR3 DNA: TGCGCCAGCAGCTTGAGCCCTAGCGGATACGAGCAGTACTTC
D gene: -; J gene: TRBJ1-2; V gene: TRBV4-2; clone size: once; CDR3 protein: CASSHPGLSNYGYTF; CDR3 DNA: TGTGCCAGCAGCCACCCGGGTCTGAGTAACTATGGCTACACCTTC
D gene: -; J gene: TRBJ1-1; V gene: TRBV5-4; clone size: -; CDR3 protein: CASSLEANTEAFF; CDR3 DNA: TGTGCCAGCAGCTTGGAAGCGAACACTGAAGCTTTCTTT
D gene: -; J gene: TRBJ2-3; V gene: TRBV10-2; clone size: once; CDR3 protein: CASRTSGTTDTQYF; CDR3 DNA: TGCGCCAGCAGAACTTCAGGAACCACAGATACGCAGTATTTT
D gene: -; J gene: TRBJ1-1; V gene: TRBV11-3; clone size: -; CDR3 protein: CASSLESQTEAFF; CDR3 DNA: TGTGCCAGCAGCTTAGAATCGCAGACTGAAGCTTTCTTT
D gene: -; J gene: TRBJ1-2; V gene: TRBV3-1/TRBV3-2; clone size: -; CDR3 protein: CASSPRDTWGYTF; CDR3 DNA: TGTGCCAGCAGCCCCCGGGACACTTGGGGCTACACCTTC
D gene: -; J gene: TRBJ1-4; V gene: TRBV18; clone size: few; CDR3 protein: CASSRGVATNEKLFF; CDR3 DNA: TGTGCCAGCTCACGGGGGGTCGCAACTAATGAAAAACTGTTTTTT
D gene: -; J gene: TRBJ2-1; V gene: TRBV28; clone size: -; CDR3 protein: CASSFPLDPGQQFF; CDR3 DNA: TGTGCCAGCAGTTTTCCTCTCGATCCCGGTCAGCAGTTCTTC
D gene: TRBD2; J gene: TRBJ2-1; V gene: TRBV6-6; clone size: few; CDR3 protein: CASSYPTSGRAPEQFF; CDR3 DNA: TGTGCCAGCAGTTACCCGACTAGCGGGAGGGCCCCTGAGCAGTTCTTC
D gene: -; J gene: TRBJ1-2; V gene: TRBV6-5; clone size: few; CDR3 protein: CASRLTGGPRGGYTF; CDR3 DNA: TGTGCCAGCAGACTAACGGGAGGGCCCAGGGGTGGCTACACCTTC
D gene: TRBD2; J gene: TRBJ2-3; V gene: TRBV4-3; clone size: -; CDR3 protein: CASSQDWTSGADTQYF; CDR3 DNA: TGCGCCAGCAGCCAAGATTGGACTAGCGGGGCCGATACGCAGTATTTT
D gene: -; J gene: TRBJ1-5; V gene: TRBV6-5; clone size: -; CDR3 protein: CASVTGMGLNQPQHF; CDR3 DNA: TGTGCCAGCGTGACAGGAATGGGCTTAAATCAGCCCCAGCATTTT
D gene: -; J gene: TRBJ1-2; V gene: TRBV7-9; clone size: -; CDR3 protein: CASGANYGYTF; CDR3 DNA: TGTGCCAGCGGGGCAAACTATGGCTACACCTTC
D gene: -; J gene: TRBJ1-1; V gene: TRBV19; clone size: -; CDR3 protein: CASSVRANTEAFF; CDR3 DNA: TGTGCCAGTAGTGTCAGGGCGAACACTGAAGCTTTCTTT
D gene: -; J gene: TRBJ1-5; V gene: TRBV5-1; clone size: -; CDR3 protein: CASSLGGGKNQPQHF; CDR3 DNA: TGCGCCAGCAGCTTGGGCGGGGGTAAGAATCAGCCCCAGCATTTT
D gene: TRBD1; J gene: TRBJ2-7; V gene: TRBV4-3; clone size: -; CDR3 protein: CASSQETGWEQYF; CDR3 DNA: TGCGCCAGCAGCCAGGAGACAGGGTGGGAGCAGTACTTC
D gene: -; J gene: TRBJ1-5; V gene: TRBV6-5; clone size: -; CDR3 protein: CASSRDRNQPQHF; CDR3 DNA: TGTGCCAGCAGCCGCGACAGAAATCAGCCCCAGCATTTT
D gene: -; J gene: TRBJ1-6; V gene: TRBV6-6; clone size: once; CDR3 protein: CASRRVASGNSPLHF; CDR3 DNA: TGTGCCAGCAGGAGGGTAGCATCGGGTAATTCACCCCTCCACTTT
D gene: TRBD1; J gene: TRBJ1-2; V gene: TRBV27; clone size: -; CDR3 protein: CASSLGQYYGYTF; CDR3 DNA: TGTGCCAGCAGTTTGGGACAGTACTATGGCTACACCTTC
D gene: -; J gene: TRBJ1-6; V gene: TRBV27; clone size: -; CDR3 protein: CASSFTRAGNSPLHF; CDR3 DNA: TGTGCCAGCAGTTTTACCAGGGCTGGGAATTCACCCCTCCACTTT
D gene: -; J gene: TRBJ2-5; V gene: TRBV11-2; clone size: -; CDR3 protein: CASSLVFTGGVQETQYF; CDR3 DNA: TGTGCCAGCAGCTTAGTATTCACAGGGGGGGTACAGGAGACCCAGTACTTC
D gene: -; J gene: TRBJ1-4; V gene: TRBV9; clone size: -; CDR3 protein: CASSVSGQATNEKLFF; CDR3 DNA: TGTGCCAGCAGCGTCAGTGGGCAGGCTACAAATGAAAAACTGTTTTTT
D gene: -; J gene: TRBJ2-3; V gene: TRBV5-1; clone size: -; CDR3 protein: CASSLVYTDTQYF; CDR3 DNA: TGCGCCAGCAGCTTGGTTTACACAGATACGCAGTATTTT
D gene: -; J gene: TRBJ2-7; V gene: TRBV7-2; clone size: once; CDR3 protein: CASSLQRGGLGEQYF; CDR3 DNA: TGTGCCAGCAGCTTACAAAGGGGGGGATTGGGAGAGCAGTACTTC
D gene: -; J gene: TRBJ1-1; V gene: TRBV7-9; clone size: -; CDR3 protein: CASSREGGTEAFF; CDR3 DNA: TGTGCCAGCAGCCGGGAGGGGGGCACTGAAGCTTTCTTT
D gene: TRBD1; J gene: TRBJ2-2; V gene: TRBV7-2; clone size: -; CDR3 protein: CASSPRGRTGELFF; CDR3 DNA: TGTGCCAGCAGCCCCAGGGGGCGGACCGGGGAGCTGTTTTTT
D gene: -; J gene: TRBJ1-6; V gene: TRBV18; clone size: -; CDR3 protein: CASSRDRDSPLHF; CDR3 DNA: TGTGCCAGCTCACGAGACAGAGATTCACCCCTCCACTTT
D gene: TRBD1; J gene: TRBJ2-7; V gene: TRBV5-1; clone size: -; CDR3 protein: CASSLAGQGLEQYF; CDR3 DNA: TGCGCCAGCAGCTTGGCGGGACAGGGGTTAGAGCAGTACTTC
D gene: -; J gene: TRBJ1-1; V gene: TRBV27; clone size: -; CDR3 protein: CASSLYRNTEAFF; CDR3 DNA: TGTGCCAGCAGTTTATATAGGAACACTGAAGCTTTCTTT
D gene: TRBD2; J gene: TRBJ2-7; V gene: TRBV7-2; clone size: few; CDR3 protein: CASRPGGSSYEQYF; CDR3 DNA: TGTGCCAGCAGACCGGGCGGGAGCTCCTACGAGCAGTACTTC
D gene: TRBD2; J gene: TRBJ2-7; V gene: TRBV6-1; clone size: -; CDR3 protein: CASSEVGTASGTTYEQYF; CDR3 DNA: TGTGCCAGCAGTGAGGTTGGGACGGCTAGCGGCACGACCTACGAGCAGTACTTC
D gene: TRBD1; J gene: TRBJ1-2; V gene: TRBV3-1/TRBV3-2; clone size: -; CDR3 protein: CASSPLRQGNGYTF; CDR3 DNA: TGTGCCAGCAGCCCCCTTCGACAGGGGAATGGCTACACCTTC
D gene: TRBD2; J gene: TRBJ2-1; V gene: TRBV7-3; clone size: -; CDR3 protein: CASGVAGGSEQFF; CDR3 DNA: TGTGCCAGCGGGGTAGCGGGGGGATCTGAGCAGTTCTTC